Each of the 22 T cell receptor beta chains below was sequenced from the same sample in a study of vaccination and CD4 T cells after COVID-19. Treatment described: approximately nine-day PBMC culture with coronavirus spike peptide pools or control peptides (ViraFEST assay). What these receptors recognize is not known. Oncomine TCR Beta short-read sequencing was applied to DNA from cultured CD4+ T cells. Using its own MiXCR run on the PCR reads, TCRdb lists one record per CDR3 protein. The sample consists of around 4,400 distinct CDR3 sequences, roughly 19% of them appearing once. Sequencing was performed on CD4+ T cells from blood, cultured in vitro. These receptors came from a human donor who had recovered from COVID-19.

In the case of this clonotype: The DNA is left out, because the CDR3 cannot be placed on it with certainty; the CDR3 is given as TCRdb lists it. The genes are TRBV7-2 and TRBJ2-2; the table's D call of TRBD1 was not tested on the DNA. Per germline, CDR1 SGHTA and CDR2 FQGNSA. The CDR3 comprises 22 residues, both ends counted. This CDR3 is CASSPHTGGDSPLHFGNGELFF.

V gene TRBV5-6 combines with J gene TRBJ2-7, with a tentative D call TRBD2 (7 bases). V lost 0 bases, J lost 5 bases, and 12 bases lay in between. Germline assignment: CDR1 SGHDT and CDR2 YYEEEE. The CDR3 spans 14 residues. The CDR3 region has the DNA TGTGCCAGCAGCTTGGCCCCGGGGGGCAACGAGCAGTACTTC. Protein sequence: CASSLAPGGNEQYF. Full variable domain (outside the CDR3, taken from reference TRBV5-6 and TRBJ2-7): DAGVTQSPTHLIKTRGQQVTLRCSPKSGHDTVSWYQQALGQGPQFIFQYYEEEERQRGNFPDRFSGHQFPNYSSELNVNALLLGDSALYLCASSLAPGGNEQYFGPGTRLTVT.

V is TRBV5-4 and J is TRBJ2-3; D gene uncertain. Germline CDR1 SGHNT, CDR2 YYREEE (reference sequence). The germline V and J ends were trimmed by 0 bases and 6 bases, with 14 bases remaining between them. This CDR3 is built from 15 residues. The CDR3 protein is CASSLGVGDLDTQYF. CDR3 bases: TGTGCCAGCAGCTTGGGTGTGGGTGACCTTGATACGCAGTATTTT.

This clonotype is labeled as large. The chain joins TRBV6-1 to TRBJ1-1; D remains unclear. CDR1 is MNHNS and CDR2 is SASEGT in the germline V gene. The V and J ends lost 5 bases and 3 bases respectively, with 10 bases between them. The CDR3 contains 13 residues. The CDR3 protein is CASSRFRDTEAFF. CDR3 sequence (DNA): TGTGCCAGCAGTAGATTTCGGGACACTGAAGCTTTCTTT.

This clonotype was recorded a few times. The CDR3, as DNA: TGTGCCAGCACCGAGGGGCAGGGGGCCACTGAAGCTTTCTTT. It specifies CASTEGQGATEAFF. The chain combines TRBV6-1 with TRBJ1-1; 8 bases fit TRBD1. With 7 bases clipped from V and 4 bases from J, the junction kept 8 bases outside the gene matches. This CDR3 spans 14 amino acids. Germline assignment: CDR1 MNHNS and CDR2 SASEGT.

This clonotype was recorded once. A read error is likely, as this CDR3 ends without the conserved phenylalanine or tryptophan. The chain combines TRBV19 with TRBJ2-2, with D possibly matching TRBD1 (5 bases). Germline V gene sequence: CDR1 LNHDA, CDR2 SQIVND (reference sequence). V lost 5 bases and J 5 bases, leaving 18 bases between the germline ends. The CDR3 is made up of 16 amino acids. In DNA form, the CDR3 reads TGTGCCAGTAGTGTTACACAGGTTCGTCTAACCGGGGAGCTGTTTCTT. Translated: CASSVTQVRLTGELFL.

This clonotype has more than one count but fewer than ten. This sequence joins TRBV15 and TRBJ2-7, with a possible D match to TRBD2 (5 bases). Germline V CDR1 and CDR2: LNHNV, YYDKDF (reference sequence). V was clipped by 5 bases and J by 6 bases, with 14 bases between them. The CDR3 is made up of 13 amino acids. The CDR3 DNA reads TGTGCCACCAGCTTGGACTTTCGACGCGAGCAGTACTTC. This sequence encodes CATSLDFRREQYF.

A few counts support this clonotype. The CDR3 reads CSASSPGENTEAFF. DNA for the CDR3: TGCAGCGCCTCCTCCCCAGGGGAGAACACTGAAGCTTTCTTT. The chain is built from TRBV29-1 and TRBJ1-1; tentative D call: TRBD1 (6 bases). This CDR3 is built from 14 residues. Germline-derived CDR1 and CDR2 are SQVTM and ANQGSEA. Trimming took off 7 bases at V and 1 base at J, with 16 bases between the two ends.

The chain couples TRBV7-9 to TRBJ2-3; the D is unclear. Trimming took 5 bases from V and 4 from J, leaving 10 bases between them. The CDR3 is 13 amino acids. Germline CDR1 SEHNR, CDR2 FQNEAQ (reference sequence). CDR3 sequence (DNA): TGTGCCAGCAGCATATGGGGTTCAGATACGCAGTATTTT. Encoded protein: CASSIWGSDTQYF.

The V call is TRBV6-5, the J call TRBJ1-3; D is ambiguous. CDR3 length: 16 residues. The germline V gene has CDR1 MNHEY and CDR2 SVGAGI. V gave up 4 bases and J gave up 0 bases, with 13 bases separating them. CDR3 DNA: TGTGCCAGCAGTTCCCCGGGCCGCAACTCTGGAAACACCATATATTTT. As protein: CASSSPGRNSGNTIYF.

V usage is TRBV4-2 and J usage is TRBJ1-4; D perhaps matches TRBD1 (6 bases). V lost 2 bases to trimming and J lost 2 bases, with 15 bases between them. Germline CDR1 and CDR2: LGHNA and YNFKEQ. The length of the CDR3 is 17 residues. CDR3 sequence: CASSQLGGGPTNEKLFF. The DNA for the CDR3 is TGTGCCAGCAGCCAACTCGGCGGGGGGCCTACTAATGAAAAACTGTTTTTT.

This clonotype came up a few times. This chain connects TRBV29-1 to TRBJ1-2, with 11 positions matching TRBD1. From germline, CDR1 is SQVTM and CDR2 ANQGSEA. Trimming at V came to 7 bases and at J to 4 bases, leaving 8 bases not matched to a gene. This CDR3 is 14 amino acids long. The CDR3 spells CSARDRGTSYGYTF. CDR3 coding DNA: TGCAGCGCCCGGGACAGGGGGACGTCCTATGGCTACACCTTC.

This clonotype was observed a handful of times. This sequence joins TRBV30 and TRBJ1-3; 7 bases agree with TRBD1. V shed 5 bases and J 1 base; nucleotides not matched to a gene: 8. Per germline, CDR1 GTSNPN and CDR2 SVGIG (reference sequence). The CDR3 totals 15 residues. CDR3 sequence: CAWGTGELSGNTIYF. The CDR3 DNA follows: TGTGCCTGGGGAACAGGGGAATTATCTGGAAACACCATATATTTT.

By frequency in the sample, this clonotype is medium-sized. This chain's CDR3 is CASSLVGYEQYF. For the CDR3, the DNA is TGTGCCAGCAGCTTAGTCGGCTACGAGCAGTACTTC. V is TRBV7-9 and J is TRBJ2-7; D gene unclear. Germline values: CDR1 SEHNR, CDR2 FQNEAQ (reference sequence). V gave up 1 base and J gave up 3 bases, with 4 bases separating them. This CDR3 region has 12 residues.

V and J are TRBV30 and TRBJ1-4; D may be TRBD1 (5 bases). The CDR3 totals 15 residues. The ends were cut back, 5 bases at V and 3 bases at J, with 16 bases in the middle. The germline CDR1 and CDR2 sequences are GTSNPN and SVGIG (reference sequence). The DNA of the CDR3 is TGTGCCTGGGCGTGGGGAGGGGCTGCTAATGAAAAACTGTTTTTT. Its translation: CAWAWGGAANEKLFF.

Within the sample, this clonotype is medium-sized. V usage is TRBV6-1 and J usage is TRBJ2-3; perhaps TRBD2 as D (6 bases). The CDR3 runs to 14 residues. Deletions cut 7 bases from V and 5 bases from J, with 16 bases between. CDR1 MNHNS and CDR2 SASEGT come from the germline V gene. CDR3 DNA sequence: TGTGCCAGCACTAGGGGCGGGATGGTAGATACGCAGTATTTT. This gives the protein CASTRGGMVDTQYF.

This clonotype showed up just a few times. The rearrangement links TRBV20-1 to TRBJ2-3; 11 bases match TRBD2. With V trimmed by 6 bases and J by 2 bases, 7 bases remained unmatched. Germline loops: CDR1 DFQATT, CDR2 SNEGSKA (reference sequence). The CDR3 sequence is 15 residues long. CDR3 amino acids: CSALGSGGVTDTQYF. The CDR3 coding sequence is TGCAGTGCCCTGGGTAGCGGGGGGGTCACAGATACGCAGTATTTT.

This clonotype was seen more than once but under ten times. The chain recombines TRBV20-1 with TRBJ1-1; D not resolved. The V gene lost 0 bases and the J gene lost 5 bases, with 16 bases spanning the gap. Germline V gene lookup returns CDR1 DFQATT and CDR2 SNEGSKA (reference sequence). This CDR3 region has 15 residues. CDR3 in DNA: TGCAGTGCTAGAGAAGAGGGAATCTTGGGGACTGAAGCTTTCTTT. It specifies CSAREEGILGTEAFF.

This clonotype was picked up a small number of times. The chain has TRBV5-1 and TRBJ1-6; D uncertain. Germline loops: CDR1 SGHRS, CDR2 YFSETQ. The length of the CDR3 is 14 residues. Between the trimmed V and J ends, which lost 3 bases and 9 bases, there was a span of 13 bases. CDR3 DNA: TGCGCCAGCAGCTCGACCCCCGCGAGTTCACCCCTCCACTTT. It specifies CASSSTPASSPLHF.

This sequence joins TRBV7-2 and TRBJ2-2; D gene ambiguous. The V and J ends lost 5 bases and 5 bases respectively, with 15 bases between them. CDR1 and CDR2 (germline): SGHTA, FQGNSA. The CDR3 has 15 residues. Here the CDR3 reads CASSPYRPETGELFF. DNA for the CDR3: TGTGCCAGCAGCCCCTATCGGCCGGAGACCGGGGAGCTGTTTTTT.

This chain connects TRBV19 to TRBJ1-5; no clear D gene. CDR1 is LNHDA, CDR2 SQIVND, per germline (reference sequence). Trimming pared 5 bases from V and 0 bases from J, leaving 8 bases between. There are 14 residues in the CDR3. The CDR3 coding sequence is TGTGCCAGTAGTCACGGGAATAGCAATCAGCCCCAGCATTTT. Translation: CASSHGNSNQPQHF. Full variable domain (remainder filled in from reference TRBV19 and TRBJ1-5): DGGITQSPKYLFRKEGQNVTLSCEQNLNHDAMYWYRQDPGQGLRLIYYSQIVNDFQKGDIAEGYSVSREKKESFPLTVTSAQKNPTAFYLCASSHGNSNQPQHFGDGTRLSIL.

By sample share, this clonotype is medium-sized. This chain uses TRBV15 with TRBJ1-5; 7 bases align to TRBD1. The junction had 2 bases not matched to a gene; V was cut back by 5 bases and J by 4 bases. This CDR3 has 13 amino acids. CDR1 is LNHNV, CDR2 YYDKDF, per germline (reference sequence). The CDR3: CATSYRGNQPQHF. The CDR3 region has the DNA TGTGCCACCAGCTACAGGGGTAATCAGCCCCAGCATTTT.